The sample holds a few counts of the clone carrying this T cell receptor (beta chain). Its antigen is unidentified. RNA transcripts served as the template for amplifying TCR beta CDR3 regions. First-round RT-PCR targeting the TCR CDR3 was performed with the HTBI primer set. TCRdb itself ran the multiplex PCR reads through MiXCR, one entry per CDR3 protein. The table records a few hundred thousand distinct CDR3 sequences, 20% to 25% of them present only once. Each 10 ml fresh peripheral blood draw supplied the PBMCs. Germline V CDR1 and CDR2: ENHRY, SYGVKD. With 3 bases removed from V and 7 bases from J, the gap between germline ends came to 7 bases. The CDR3 has 11 residues. The data derive from a study of T cells in Graves' hyperthyroidism and ophthalmopathy. Study details: Specimen type is peripheral blood, collected at initial diagnosis prior to any treatment.

Study-wide results and caveats: Stable hyperthyroidism and ophthalmopathy were separated using 13 V-J signatures. Blood also contained most expanded thyroid clonotypes above 0.001.

The V and J genes are TRBV10-3 and TRBJ2-7; the D is unclear. The clonotype comes from a woman between 65 and 79 years old with Graves' ophthalmopathy. Sequenced material: blood. The CDR3 loop reads CAISEWGEQYF. As DNA, the CDR3 is TGTGCCATCAGTGAATGGGGAGAGCAGTACTTC.